The clone carrying this T cell receptor (beta chain) turned up a few times. The antigen remains unidentified. Unique molecular identifiers were built into the TCRbeta library. TCRdb recomputed calls from the PCR reads with MiXCR, one row per CDR3 protein. The data contain around 580,000 distinct CDR3 sequences, 27% of them singletons. Germline CDR1 is SNHLY and CDR2 is FYNNEI. V was shortened by 4 bases and J by 5 bases, with 8 bases between the two germline ends. The CDR3 runs to 12 residues. The record originates from a study of T-cell reconstitution after alpha-beta-depleted transplantation in children. Whole-study findings and limits: When one year had passed after transplant, most T-cell counts and diversity came from newly produced T cells. After transplant, high TCRbeta diversity at day 60 in some patients arose from surviving recipient T cells and thymic progenitors. Reportedly, only several hundred clones from non-depleted graft cells drove alpha-beta T-cell counts at about two months.

The TCR comes from a boy under two years old with Wiskott-Aldrich syndrome, due to receive a stem cell transplant. J is TRBJ2-5 and V is TRBV2; D gene uncertain. Sequences were derived from PBMCs, sampled before TCRalphabeta/CD19-depleted stem cell transplant. CDR3 sequence (DNA): TGTGCCAGCAGTGTCGGTCGCGAGACCCAGTACTTC. This encodes CASSVGRETQYF.